The T cell receptor beta chain under discussion was sequenced for a study of cytomegalovirus exposure and HLA in healthy donors. PCR amplification relied on 60 Vbeta primers (plus 13 Jbeta primers). Generated by immunoSEQ multiplex PCR, the TCRdb table keeps only in-frame clones and is missing some. This sample has approximately 120,000 clones; 80% to 85% occur once, and the top ten carry about 2%. The count of this clone is one. Its antigen is unknown. The CDR3 loop spans 12 amino acids. V lost 3 bases and J 5 bases, leaving 7 bases between the germline ends. Looked up from germline, CDR1 is KGHSH and CDR2 is LQKENI. Study-wide findings and caveats: TCR beta V segments were, for the most part, productive about 87% or about 30% of the time in an earlier analysis. Reports described diagnosis of cytomegalovirus status by the classifier as highly specific and sensitive. One cluster of highly shared sequence variants probably arose as a sequencing artifact. A later analysis showed that HLA-associated TCR beta chains had undergone more clonal expansion than equally common others.

J is TRBJ1-1 and V is TRBV18; no clear D gene. The TCR sequence derives from a woman in her twenties or thirties in good health and CMV-seronegative. The sequencing sample was made of PBMCs. The CDR3 is CASSPSGTEAFF. CDR3 coding DNA: TGTGCCAGCTCACCGAGCGGGACTGAAGCTTTCTTT.